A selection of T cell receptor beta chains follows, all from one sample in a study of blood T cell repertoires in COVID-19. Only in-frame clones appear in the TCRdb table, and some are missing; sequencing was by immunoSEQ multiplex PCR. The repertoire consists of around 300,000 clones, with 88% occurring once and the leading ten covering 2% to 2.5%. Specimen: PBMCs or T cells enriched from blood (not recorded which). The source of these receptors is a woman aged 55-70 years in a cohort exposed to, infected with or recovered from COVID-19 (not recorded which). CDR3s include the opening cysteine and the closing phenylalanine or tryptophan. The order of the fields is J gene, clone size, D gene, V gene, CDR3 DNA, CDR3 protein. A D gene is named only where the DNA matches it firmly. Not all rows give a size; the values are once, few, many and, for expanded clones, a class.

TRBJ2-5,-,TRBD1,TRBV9,TGTGCCAGCAGCGCACAGGGGAGCAGGGAGACCCAGTACTTC,CASSAQGSRETQYF
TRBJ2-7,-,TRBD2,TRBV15,TGTGCCACCAGCAGAGAAGGGCTAGCGGGTGGCTACGAGCAGTACTTC,CATSREGLAGGYEQYF
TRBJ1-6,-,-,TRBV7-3,TGTGCCAGCAGCCCTACTTCCATGGGACACCGAGCAGTCTCCTATAATTCACCCCTCCACTTT,CASSPTSMGHRAVSYNSPLHF
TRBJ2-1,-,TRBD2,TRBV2,TGTGCCAGCAGGGGGCCGAGAAGAGCGGGAGGCGAAACTAGCTCCTACAATGAGCAGTTCTTC,CASRGPRRAGGETSSYNEQFF
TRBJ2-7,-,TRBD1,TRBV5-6,TGTGCCAGCAGCCTAACGGGACAGGGGGGCTACGAGCAGTACTTC,CASSLTGQGGYEQYF
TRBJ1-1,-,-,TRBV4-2,TGTGCCAGCAGCCAAGTTTATCAGGGTAATACTGAAGCTTTCTTT,CASSQVYQGNTEAFF
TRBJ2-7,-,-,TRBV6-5,TGTGCCAGCAGTTACACCCTCGGGGGAGAGCAGTACTTC,CASSYTLGGEQYF
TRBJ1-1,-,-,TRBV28,TGTGCCAGCAGTTCCCCAGGGCGGAACACTGAAGCTTTCTTT,CASSSPGRNTEAFF
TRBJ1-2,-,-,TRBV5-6,TGTGCCAGCAGCTTGAACAGGCAACGGAGTGGCTACACCTTC,CASSLNRQRSGYTF
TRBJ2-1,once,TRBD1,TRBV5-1,TGCGCCAGCAGCTATATAACAGGGGGATCCTACAATGAGCAGTTCTTC,CASSYITGGSYNEQFF
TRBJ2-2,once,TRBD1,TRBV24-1,TGTGCCACCGGCGACAGGGGGTATAACGGGGAGCTGTTTTTT,CATGDRGYNGELFF
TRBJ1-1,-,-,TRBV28,TGTGCCATCTCTTTCTTACAGCCGTGGGGGGGAGCTTTCTTT,CAISFLQPWGGAFF
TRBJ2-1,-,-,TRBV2,TGTGCCAGCAAAGACAGGATGTACAATGAGCAGTTCTTC,CASKDRMYNEQFF
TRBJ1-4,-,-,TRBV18,TGTGCCAGCTCACCGACTCATTCAACTAATGAAAAACTGTTTTTT,CASSPTHSTNEKLFF
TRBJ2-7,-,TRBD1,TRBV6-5,TGTGCCAGCGGACCGGGGACAGGGAGCTCCTACGAGCAGTACTTC,CASGPGTGSSYEQYF
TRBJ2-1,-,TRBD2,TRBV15,TGTGCCACCAGCAGAGTACTAGCGGGGGTCTATGAGCAGTTCTTC,CATSRVLAGVYEQFF
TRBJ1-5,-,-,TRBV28,TGTGCCAGCACTGGGCGGGGCGAATATCAGCCCCAGCATTTT,CASTGRGEYQPQHF
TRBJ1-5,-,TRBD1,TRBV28,TGTGCCAGCAGGAACAGGGGAGGTCAGCCCCAGCATTTT,CASRNRGGQPQHF
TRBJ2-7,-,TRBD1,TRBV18,TGTGCCAGCTCACAGACAGGGGTTTCCTACGAGCAGTACTTC,CASSQTGVSYEQYF
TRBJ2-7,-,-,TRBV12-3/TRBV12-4,TGTGCCAGCAGTCCCGGCGGGGTGAGCGAGCAGTACTTC,CASSPGGVSEQYF
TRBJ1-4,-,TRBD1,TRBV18,TGTGCCAGCTCACCTCCGGGACAGGGTAATGAAAAACTGTTTTTT,CASSPPGQGNEKLFF
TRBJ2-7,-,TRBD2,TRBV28,TGTGCCTCCAAAGGGGAGCTAGCGGGAGCCGAGCAGTACTTC,CASKGELAGAEQYF
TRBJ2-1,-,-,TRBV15,TGTGCCACCAGATCCGGCAGGGGATCCTACAATGAGCAGTTCTTC,CATRSGRGSYNEQFF
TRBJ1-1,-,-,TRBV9,TGTGCCAGCAGCGCACAGATGAACACTGAAGCTTTCTTT,CASSAQMNTEAFF
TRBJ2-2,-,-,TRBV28,TGTGCCAGCAGTTTGGGGGGTAACACCGGGGAGCTGTTTTTT,CASSLGGNTGELFF
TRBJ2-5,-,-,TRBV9,TGTGCCAGCAGCGTAGGACCAAGCAAACAGGAGACCCAGTACTTC,CASSVGPSKQETQYF
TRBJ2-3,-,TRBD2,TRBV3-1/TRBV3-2,TGTGCCAGCAGCCAAGATGTTGGCGGGAGGGCCCCTACGCAGTATTTT,CASSQDVGGRAPTQYF
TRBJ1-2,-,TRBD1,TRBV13,TGTGCCAGCAGCTTAGACCGGACAGGGGGCGCCTATGGCTACACCTTC,CASSLDRTGGAYGYTF
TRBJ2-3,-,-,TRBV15,TGTGCCACCAGCCCGGGATTCACAGATACGCAGTATTTT,CATSPGFTDTQYF
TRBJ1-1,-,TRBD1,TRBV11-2,TGTGCCAGCAGCCGCGGACAGGGTCGGGACACTGAAGCTTTCTTT,CASSRGQGRDTEAFF
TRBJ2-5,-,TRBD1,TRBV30,TGTGCCTGGGCGACAGGGGCAGGAGAGACCCAGTACTTC,CAWATGAGETQYF
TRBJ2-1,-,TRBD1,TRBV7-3,TGTGCCAGCAGCTTGGACAGGGGAGGGGATGAGCAGTTCTTC,CASSLDRGGDEQFF
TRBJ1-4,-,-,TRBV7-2,TGTGCCAGCAGCTCCCAGGGGAGGGGAAATGAAAAACTGTTTTTT,CASSSQGRGNEKLFF
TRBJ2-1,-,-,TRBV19,TGTGCCAGCCCACAAAACAATGAGCAGTTCTTC,CASPQNNEQFF
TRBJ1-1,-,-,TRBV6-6,TGTGCCAGCACTCCGGGAGGTACTGAAGCTTTCTTT,CASTPGGTEAFF
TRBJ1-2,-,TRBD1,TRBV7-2,TGTGCCAGCAGCACACAGGGGGCGCAAATTATCGGCTACACCTTC,CASSTQGAQIIGYTF
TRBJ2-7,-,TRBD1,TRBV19,TGTGCCAGTAGCCCAGACAGGGGCGAGCAGTACTTC,CASSPDRGEQYF